This TCR beta chain was observed in a study of blood T cells in healthy people across ages. Donors ranged from roughly 6 to 90 years old and were healthy Caucasians in Russia. A second 7 to 11 cycle PCR used barcoded and J-beta primers. TCRdb re-called the 5' RACE reads through MiXCR, storing one row per CDR3 protein. The repertoire consists of just over 1 million distinct CDR3 sequences, with 40% to 45% occurring once and the leading ten covering 18%. This TCR was sampled from a woman aged 60-75 years in good health. The sequenced sample consisted of blood.

The CDR3 here is CASRGLWGTEAFF. CDR3 DNA sequence: TGTGCCAGCAGGGGTCTATGGGGCACTGAAGCTTTCTTT. The chain carries TRBV12-3 or TRBV12-4 and TRBJ1-1; no clear D. V lost 6 bases to trimming and J lost 4 bases, with 12 bases between them. The CDR3 has 13 residues.